What follows is one TCR beta chain and its context. What it binds is not known. The data derive from a study of T cell responses to AZD1222 COVID-19 vaccine. General study points: At study baseline, merely a handful of AZD1222 recipients were seropositive. After two AZD1222 doses, spike-specific TCR breadth and depth rose versus day 0. Repertoire collection took place solely once the T cell response had peaked. Among the donors, most were white British and more were female, and clonal diversity was possibly underestimated.

Sequencing was performed with immunoSEQ multiplex PCR; in TCRdb, only in-frame clones are kept and a portion is missing. The sample has about 180,000 clones; 80% to 90% are singletons. Germline V gene lookup returns CDR1 SGHRS and CDR2 YFSETQ. Trimming removed 2 bases from V and 7 bases from J, with 15 bases in between. The CDR3 has 14 residues. This clonotype was obtained from an adult in good health. Here the sequenced sample was peripheral blood, taken on day 0 of AZD1222 vaccination. V usage is TRBV5-1 and J usage is TRBJ2-5; a possible D gene is TRBD2 (5 bases). The CDR3 DNA is TGCGCCAGCAGCTTCTCCGGGGTGGAGGTGACCCAGTACTTC. It specifies CASSFSGVEVTQYF.